This is a list of T cell receptor beta chains from one sample in a study of shared clonotypes between healthy human individuals. The protocol was immunoSEQ multiplex PCR, while the TCRdb copy is restricted to in-frame clones and leaves out a portion. The data show some 1,600,000 clones, approximately 98% seen once. What was sequenced was naive CD4+ T cells sorted from blood. These receptors originate from a man aged 25-40 years in good health. Each CDR3 is given with its conserved first and last residue. A D gene is named only where the DNA matches it firmly. Where a row states a size, it is once, few, many or the class of an expanded clone; other rows omit it.

V gene,CDR3 length,J gene,D gene,clone size,CDR3 protein,CDR3 DNA
TRBV5-4,13,TRBJ2-1,TRBD1,-,CASSPKGQANRFF,TGTGCCAGCAGCCCGAAAGGACAGGCTAATCGGTTCTTC
TRBV29-1,13,TRBJ2-3,-,-,CSVDSLFADTQYF,TGCAGCGTCGACAGTCTGTTCGCAGATACGCAGTATTTT
TRBV5-5,15,TRBJ2-7,TRBD1,-,CASSLATGIPYEQYF,TGTGCCAGCAGCTTGGCGACAGGGATCCCCTACGAGCAGTACTTC
TRBV6-1,11,TRBJ1-5,-,-,CASSLDQPQHF,TGTGCCAGCAGCCTGGATCAGCCCCAGCATTTT
TRBV5-4,10,TRBJ1-1,-,-,CAYAGTEAFF,TGTGCCTACGCGGGCACTGAAGCTTTCTTT
TRBV7-2,17,TRBJ2-1,-,-,CASSLLTGLLSYNEQFF,TGTGCCAGCAGCTTATTGACGGGACTCCTTTCCTACAATGAGCAGTTCTTC
TRBV5-1,14,TRBJ1-4,TRBD1,-,CASSHGTASEKLFF,TGCGCCAGCAGTCACGGGACAGCCTCAGAAAAACTGTTTTTT
TRBV6-1,15,TRBJ2-4,-,-,CARSQQSLAKNIQYF,TGTGCCAGATCGCAGCAGTCTTTAGCCAAAAACATTCAGTACTTC
TRBV15,15,TRBJ2-7,TRBD1,-,CATSRDPGTGFEQYF,TGTGCCACCAGCAGAGATCCCGGGACAGGGTTCGAGCAGTACTTC
TRBV14,18,TRBJ1-4,TRBD1,-,CASSQADRGRLSNEKLFF,TGTGCCAGCAGCCAAGCGGACAGGGGTAGACTGTCTAATGAAAAACTGTTTTTT
TRBV5-8,15,TRBJ2-7,-,-,CASSSVGQISYEQYF,TGTGCCAGCAGCTCGGTAGGACAGATCTCCTACGAGCAGTACTTC
TRBV19,15,TRBJ1-2,TRBD1,-,CASSDAPGQGYGYTF,TGTGCCAGTAGCGACGCACCGGGACAGGGCTATGGCTACACCTTC
TRBV7-8,14,TRBJ1-2,TRBD1,-,CASSSREGAAGYTF,TGTGCCAGCAGCTCGAGGGAGGGGGCCGCTGGCTACACCTTC
TRBV4-3,17,TRBJ2-7,TRBD2,-,CASSQDKVTSGSYEQYF,TGCGCCAGCAGCCAGGATAAAGTGACTAGCGGCTCCTACGAGCAGTACTTC
TRBV6-1,13,TRBJ1-5,TRBD1,-,CASGGQSNQPQHF,TGTGCCAGCGGGGGACAGTCCAATCAGCCCCAGCATTTT
TRBV10-3,13,TRBJ2-7,TRBD2,-,CAIRLAGSYEQYF,TGTGCCATCAGACTAGCGGGATCCTACGAGCAGTACTTC
TRBV2,18,TRBJ2-5,TRBD2,-,CASSRLGLATGPLETQYF,TGTGCCAGCAGTAGACTTGGACTAGCCACGGGTCCATTGGAGACCCAGTACTTC
TRBV5-1,13,TRBJ1-1,-,-,CASSELIAEEAFF,TGCGCCAGCAGCGAGTTGATAGCTGAAGAAGCTTTCTTT
TRBV15,17,TRBJ2-1,-,-,CATSSGVGAGYNNEQFF,TGTGCCACCAGCAGTGGGGTGGGGGCAGGGTACAACAATGAGCAGTTCTTC
TRBV19,15,TRBJ1-5,TRBD1,-,CASRTQGARNQPQHF,TGTGCCAGTAGGACACAGGGGGCCCGCAATCAGCCCCAGCATTTT
TRBV5-1,15,TRBJ1-1,TRBD1,-,CASSILQGARTEAFF,TGCGCCAGCAGCATTCTACAGGGGGCACGAACTGAAGCTTTCTTT
TRBV12-2,15,TRBJ1-2,-,-,CASRLVNTSNYGYTF,TGTGCAAGTCGCTTAGTGAACACTTCTAACTATGGCTACACCTTC
TRBV6-6,15,TRBJ2-2,-,-,CASTLTGLNTGELFF,TGTGCCAGCACTCTCACCGGGTTGAACACCGGGGAGCTGTTTTTT
TRBV25-1,16,TRBJ2-1,-,-,CASSDLRDSSYNEQFF,TGTGCCAGCAGTGATCTCCGGGACTCATCCTACAATGAGCAGTTCTTC
TRBV5-1,15,TRBJ2-2,-,few,CASSFLAVNTGELFF,TGCGCCAGCAGCTTCCTCGCAGTCAACACCGGGGAGCTGTTTTTT
TRBV5-1,16,TRBJ2-7,-,-,CASSLGGLSGAYEQYF,TGCGCCAGCAGCTTGGGGGGGCTTAGCGGAGCCTACGAGCAGTACTTC